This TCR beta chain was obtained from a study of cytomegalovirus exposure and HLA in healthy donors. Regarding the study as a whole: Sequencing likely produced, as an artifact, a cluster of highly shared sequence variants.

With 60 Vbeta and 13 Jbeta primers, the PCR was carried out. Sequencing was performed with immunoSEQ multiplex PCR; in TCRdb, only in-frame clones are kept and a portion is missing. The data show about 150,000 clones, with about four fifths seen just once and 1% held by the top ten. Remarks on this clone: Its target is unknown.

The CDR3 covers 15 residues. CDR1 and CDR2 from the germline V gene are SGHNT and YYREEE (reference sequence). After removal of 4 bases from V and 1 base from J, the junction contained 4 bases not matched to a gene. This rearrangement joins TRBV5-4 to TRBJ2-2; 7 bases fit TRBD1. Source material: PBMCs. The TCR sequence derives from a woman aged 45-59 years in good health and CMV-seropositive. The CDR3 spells CASSQTGRNTGELFF. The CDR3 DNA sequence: TGTGCCAGCAGCCAGACAGGGAGGAACACCGGGGAGCTGTTTTTT. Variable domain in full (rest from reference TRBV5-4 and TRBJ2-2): ETGVTQSPTHLIKTRGQQVTLRCSSQSGHNTVSWYQQALGQGPQFIFQYYREEENGRGNFPPRFSGLQFPNYSSELNVNALELDDSALYLCASSQTGRNTGELFFGEGSRLTVL.